These 20 T cell receptor beta chains share one sample of origin, sequenced in a study of blood T cell repertoires in COVID-19. Clones were read by immunoSEQ multiplex PCR, and TCRdb kept only the in-frame ones, dropping some. The sample carries about 200,000 clones, approximately 83% recorded once. Material: PBMCs or T cells enriched from blood (not recorded which). These receptors were collected from a woman aged 40 to 50 with acute COVID-19.

This clone appeared a single time. The chain links TRBV7-9 to TRBJ1-1; D uncertain. Germline V gene lookup returns CDR1 SEHNR and CDR2 FQNEAQ (reference sequence). V gave up 1 base and J gave up 6 bases, with 9 bases separating them. This CDR3 has 13 residues. CDR3 sequence reads: CASSLGALAEAFF. The DNA of the CDR3 is TGTGCCAGCAGCTTAGGGGCTCTGGCTGAAGCTTTCTTT. Variable domain in full (rest from reference TRBV7-9 and TRBJ1-1): DTGVSQNPRHKITKRGQNVTFRCDPISEHNRLYWYRQTLGQGPEFLTYFQNEAQLEKSRLLSDRFSAERPKGSFSTLEIQRTEQGDSAMYLCASSLGALAEAFFGQGTRLTVV.

The chain recombines TRBV19 with TRBJ1-3, with TRBD1 matching over 7 bases. The length of the CDR3 is 17 residues. Trimming took 4 bases from V and 0 from J; bases not matched to a gene: 9. Germline V gene data show CDR1 as LNHDA and CDR2 as SQIVND (reference sequence). CDR3 in DNA: TGTGCCAGTAGTACCGGACAGGCGGGGAGCTCTGGAAACACCATATATTTT. Its protein is CASSTGQAGSSGNTIYF.

This rearrangement joins TRBV5-1 to TRBJ2-2; a weak D match, TRBD1 (5 bases). V shed 1 base and J shed 2 bases, with 12 bases lying between them. Germline CDR1 and CDR2: SGHRS and YFSETQ. This CDR3 is built from 16 residues. CDR3 residues: CASSLNVQGNTGELFF. The DNA for the CDR3 is TGCGCCAGCAGCTTGAATGTGCAGGGCAACACCGGGGAGCTGTTTTTT.

The V and J genes are TRBV4-2 and TRBJ1-2; 11 nucleotides align to TRBD1. The length of the CDR3 is 15 residues. V lost 4 bases and J lost 4; bases outside the gene matches: 5. Germline CDR1 and CDR2: LGHNA and YNFKEQ. CDR3 loop: CASSPRDRGTYGYTF. CDR3 nucleotide sequence: TGTGCCAGCAGCCCCCGGGACAGGGGGACCTATGGCTACACCTTC.

The rearrangement joins TRBV4-1 to TRBJ1-2, with D perhaps matching TRBD1 (6 bases). Germline lookup yields CDR1 MGHRA and CDR2 YSYEKL. V dropped 0 bases and J dropped 5 bases, with 16 bases sitting between them. The CDR3 length is 16 residues. The CDR3 is CASSQDSGDLDYGYTF. CDR3 nucleotides: TGCGCCAGCAGCCAAGATTCAGGGGATTTGGATTATGGCTACACCTTC.

V gene TRBV6-5 combines with J gene TRBJ1-2, with D tentatively TRBD1 (5 bases). V dropped 8 bases and J dropped 5 bases, with 18 bases sitting between them. The CDR3 totals 14 residues. Germline CDR1 MNHEY, CDR2 SVGAGI. The CDR3 nucleotides are TGTGCCAGCTTACACCCAGGGAAGGGGTATGGCTACACCTTC. Residues: CASLHPGKGYGYTF.

J is TRBJ2-5 and V is TRBV7-7; D is uncertain. V was shortened by 5 bases and J by 3 bases, with 13 bases between the two germline ends. Germline CDR1 reads SSHAT; CDR2 reads FNYEAQ (reference sequence). The CDR3 is made up of 14 amino acids. The CDR3 protein is CASSRSGSKETQYF. The DNA of the CDR3 is TGTGCCAGCAGCCGATCCGGTTCCAAAGAGACCCAGTACTTC.

The genes are TRBV4-3 and TRBJ2-7, with 7 bases lining up with TRBD2. Looked up from germline, CDR1 is LGHNA and CDR2 is YSLEER. The CDR3 is 14 residues long. The junction had 4 bases not matched to a gene; V was cut back by 1 base and J by 4 bases. The CDR3 is CASSQATSYYEQYF. The CDR3 DNA reads as TGCGCCAGCAGCCAAGCGACTAGCTATTACGAGCAGTACTTC.

The rearrangement joins TRBV27 to TRBJ2-1; 7 bases map to TRBD1. The germline gives CDR1 MNHEY, CDR2 SMNVEV (reference sequence). The CDR3 sequence is 15 residues long. V gave up 5 bases and J gave up 2 bases; unmatched junction bases: 6. The CDR3 sequence is CASSGPGGTYNEQFF. The CDR3 DNA reads as TGTGCCAGCAGTGGACCAGGGGGAACCTACAATGAGCAGTTCTTC.

This clone has just one count. The chain carries TRBV19 and TRBJ2-1; perhaps TRBD2 as D (7 bases). This CDR3 has 16 amino acids. Germline CDR1 LNHDA, CDR2 SQIVND (reference sequence). V was shortened by 5 bases and J by 5 bases, with 19 bases between the two germline ends. CDR3 protein: CASSRGAYQIHNEQFF. The DNA of the CDR3 is TGTGCCAGTAGTCGGGGGGCTTACCAGATTCACAATGAGCAGTTCTTC.

The chain couples TRBV27 to TRBJ2-3, with D possibly matching TRBD1 (5 bases). The CDR3 spans 14 residues. Per the germline V gene, CDR1 is MNHEY and CDR2 is SMNVEV (reference sequence). V was trimmed by 6 bases and J by 2 bases, leaving 12 bases between them. The DNA for the CDR3 is TGTGCCAGCAGCCTGACAGCCTTCACAGATACGCAGTATTTT. It is translated as CASSLTAFTDTQYF.

This chain uses TRBV10-2 with TRBJ2-6; a possible D gene is TRBD2 (5 bases). Deletions cut 8 bases from V and 4 bases from J, with 18 bases between. Per the germline V gene, CDR1 is WSHSY and CDR2 is SAAADI. CDR3 length: 16 amino acids. The CDR3 coding sequence is TGCGCCAGCGGTACCGGGGTCATGCGCGGGGCCAACGTCCTGACTTTC. This sequence encodes CASGTGVMRGANVLTF.

This sequence joins TRBV5-6 and TRBJ2-7; tentative D call: TRBD1 (6 bases). Germline loops: CDR1 SGHDT, CDR2 YYEEEE. Trimming took off 4 bases at V and 3 bases at J, with 20 bases between the two ends. The CDR3 loop spans 16 amino acids. CDR3 sequence (DNA): TGTGCCAGCAGCAAAGCCCTCACAGGGATAGTCTACGAGCAGTACTTC. As protein: CASSKALTGIVYEQYF.

The gene calls are TRBV7-8 and TRBJ2-3, with TRBD1 matching 8 bases. Germline lookup yields CDR1 SGHVS and CDR2 FQNEAQ. The trim removed 0 bases at V and 5 bases at J, leaving 4 bases unmatched. The CDR3 length is 15 residues. CDR3: CASSLAAGGEDTQYF. For the CDR3, the DNA is TGTGCCAGCAGCTTAGCGGCAGGGGGCGAAGATACGCAGTATTTT.

This clone has just a few counts. The V call is TRBV7-2, the J call TRBJ1-6; 10 positions match TRBD1. The CDR3 spans 15 residues. Germline V CDR1 and CDR2: SGHTA, FQGNSA. V lost 4 bases, J lost 10 bases, and 7 bases stayed unmatched. The CDR3 here is CASSSRQGAGSPLHF. The CDR3 DNA sequence: TGTGCCAGCAGCTCCCGACAGGGGGCAGGCTCACCCCTCCACTTT.

The chain has TRBV27 and TRBJ1-6, with TRBD1 identical over 9 bases. Germline CDR1 reads MNHEY; CDR2 reads SMNVEV (reference sequence). Losses at the gene ends were 5 bases for V and 11 bases for J; bases not matched to a gene: 10. There are 15 residues in the CDR3. CDR3: CASSRGDRVMTPLHF. The CDR3 region has the DNA TGTGCCAGCAGTAGGGGGGACAGGGTAATGACACCCCTCCACTTT.

The CDR3 region is CASSLWGQGSTEAFF. As DNA, the CDR3 is TGTGCCAGCAGTTTATGGGGTCAGGGGAGCACTGAAGCTTTCTTT. The V and J genes are TRBV28 and TRBJ1-1, with a possible D match to TRBD1 (6 bases). This CDR3 region has 15 residues. CDR1 and CDR2 from the germline V gene are MDHEN and SYDVKM. The V gene lost 0 bases and the J gene lost 4 bases, with 12 bases spanning the gap.

This clone appeared a single time. The gene calls are TRBV6-5 and TRBJ2-7; 9 bases are a match to TRBD1. The length of the CDR3 is 13 residues. Trimming cost V 6 bases and J 2 bases; bases outside gene matches: 2. Per germline, CDR1 MNHEY and CDR2 SVGAGI. CDR3 in DNA: TGTGCCAGCAGCGGGACAGGGACCTACGAGCAGTACTTC. Its translation is CASSGTGTYEQYF.

This chain links TRBV28 with TRBJ1-2, with D maybe TRBD1 (6 bases). Germline V lookup: CDR1 MDHEN, CDR2 SYDVKM. The CDR3 sequence is 13 residues long. The V gene lost 4 bases and the J gene lost 4 bases, with 10 bases spanning the gap. The CDR3 protein is CASSSRGAYGYTF. CDR3 coding DNA: TGTGCCAGCAGTTCCCGGGGGGCCTATGGCTACACCTTC.

The chain links TRBV10-3 to TRBJ2-1; D may be TRBD1 (5 bases). Trimming took 4 bases from V and 6 from J, leaving 13 bases between them. The CDR3 consists of 14 residues. CDR1 is ENHRY and CDR2 is SYGVKD in the germline V gene. CDR3 nucleotide sequence: TGTGCCATCAGTGGGTCGACAGCCGGCAATGAGCAGTTCTTC. Residues: CAISGSTAGNEQFF.